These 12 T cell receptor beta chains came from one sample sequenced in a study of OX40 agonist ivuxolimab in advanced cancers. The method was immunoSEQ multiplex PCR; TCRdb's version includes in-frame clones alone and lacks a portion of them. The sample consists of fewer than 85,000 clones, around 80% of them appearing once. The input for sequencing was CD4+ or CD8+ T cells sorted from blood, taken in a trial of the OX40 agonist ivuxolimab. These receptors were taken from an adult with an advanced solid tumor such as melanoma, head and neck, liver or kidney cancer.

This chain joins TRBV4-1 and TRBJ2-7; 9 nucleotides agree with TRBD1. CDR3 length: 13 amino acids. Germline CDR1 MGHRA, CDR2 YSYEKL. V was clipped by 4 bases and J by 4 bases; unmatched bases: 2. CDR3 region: CASSRDRVYEQYF. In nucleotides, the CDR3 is TGCGCCAGCAGCCGGGACAGGGTGTACGAGCAGTACTTC.

The DNA of the CDR3 is TGTGCCAGCGAGAGGGCAGGGTTTGGGAGCAATCAGCCCCAGCATTTT. Its translation is CASERAGFGSNQPQHF. The chain links TRBV19 to TRBJ1-5; D is possibly TRBD1 (5 bases). The CDR3 has 16 amino acids. Trimming left V 9 bases short and J 1 base short, with 19 bases between. Germline loops: CDR1 LNHDA, CDR2 SQIVND (reference sequence). The full variable domain, with the rest looked up from reference TRBV19 and TRBJ1-5, is DGGITQSPKYLFRKEGQNVTLSCEQNLNHDAMYWYRQDPGQGLRLIYYSQIVNDFQKGDIAEGYSVSREKKESFPLTVTSAQKNPTAFYLCASERAGFGSNQPQHFGDGTRLSIL.

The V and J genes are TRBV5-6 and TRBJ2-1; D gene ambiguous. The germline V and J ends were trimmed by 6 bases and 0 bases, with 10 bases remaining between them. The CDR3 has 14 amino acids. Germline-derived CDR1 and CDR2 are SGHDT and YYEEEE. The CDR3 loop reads CASTQISSYNEQFF. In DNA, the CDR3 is TGTGCCAGCACCCAAATAAGCTCCTACAATGAGCAGTTCTTC.

CDR3 coding DNA: TGTGCCAGCAGTGAAGCATCCAGGGGAAGAAATCAGCCCCAGCATTTT. Amino acid sequence: CASSEASRGRNQPQHF. The chain joins TRBV6-1 to TRBJ1-5; TRBD1 might be the D (6 bases). CDR1 is MNHNS and CDR2 is SASEGT in the germline V gene. Trimming left V 0 bases short and J 4 bases short, with 13 bases between. The CDR3 contains 16 residues.

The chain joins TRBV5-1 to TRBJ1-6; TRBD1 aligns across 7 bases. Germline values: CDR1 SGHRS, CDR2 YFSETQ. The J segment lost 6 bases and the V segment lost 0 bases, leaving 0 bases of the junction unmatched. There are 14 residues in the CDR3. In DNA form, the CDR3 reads TGCGCCAGCAGCTTGGACAGGGGTAATTCACCCCTCCACTTT. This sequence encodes CASSLDRGNSPLHF.

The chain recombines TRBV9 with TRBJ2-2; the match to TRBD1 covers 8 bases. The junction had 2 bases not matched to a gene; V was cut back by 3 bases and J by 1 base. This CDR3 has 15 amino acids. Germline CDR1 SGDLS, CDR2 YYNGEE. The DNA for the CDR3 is TGTGCCAGCAGCGCGGGACAGGTGAACACCGGGGAGCTGTTTTTT. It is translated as CASSAGQVNTGELFF.

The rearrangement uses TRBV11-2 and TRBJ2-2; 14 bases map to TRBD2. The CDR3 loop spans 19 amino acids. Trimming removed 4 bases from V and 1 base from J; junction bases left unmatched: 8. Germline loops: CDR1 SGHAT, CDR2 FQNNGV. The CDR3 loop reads CASSSTRLAGGMNTGELFF. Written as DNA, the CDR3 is TGTGCCAGCAGCTCGACGAGACTAGCGGGAGGGATGAACACCGGGGAGCTGTTTTTT. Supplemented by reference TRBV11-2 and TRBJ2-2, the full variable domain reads EAGVAQSPRYKIIEKRQSVAFWCNPISGHATLYWYQQILGQGPKLLIQFQNNGVVDDSQLPKDRFSAERLKGVDSTLKIQPAKLEDSAVYLCASSSTRLAGGMNTGELFFGEGSRLTVL.

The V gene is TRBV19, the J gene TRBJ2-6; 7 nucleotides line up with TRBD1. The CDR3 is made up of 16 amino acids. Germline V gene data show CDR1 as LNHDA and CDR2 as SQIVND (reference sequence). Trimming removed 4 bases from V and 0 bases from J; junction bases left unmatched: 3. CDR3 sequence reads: CASSRHRGSGANVLTF. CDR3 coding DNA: TGTGCCAGTAGTAGACACAGGGGCTCTGGGGCCAACGTCCTGACTTTC.

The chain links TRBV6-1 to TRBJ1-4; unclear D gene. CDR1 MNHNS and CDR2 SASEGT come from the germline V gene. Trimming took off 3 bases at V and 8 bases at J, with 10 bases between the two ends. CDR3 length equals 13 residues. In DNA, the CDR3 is TGTGCCAGCAGTGAGCAGATCATGGAAAAACTGTTTTTT. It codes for CASSEQIMEKLFF.

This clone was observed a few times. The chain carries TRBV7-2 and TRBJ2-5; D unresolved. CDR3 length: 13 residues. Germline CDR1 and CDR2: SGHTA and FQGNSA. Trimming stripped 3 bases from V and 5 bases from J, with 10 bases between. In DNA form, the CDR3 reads TGTGCCAGCAGCTTGGAACCCCCTGAGACCCAGTACTTC. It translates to CASSLEPPETQYF.

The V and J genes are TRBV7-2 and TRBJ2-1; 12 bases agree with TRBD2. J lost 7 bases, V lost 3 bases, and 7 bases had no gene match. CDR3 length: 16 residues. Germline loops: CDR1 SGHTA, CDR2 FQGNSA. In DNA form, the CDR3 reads TGTGCCAGCAGCTTTAAACTAGCGGGGGGCGGGAATGAGCAGTTCTTC. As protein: CASSFKLAGGGNEQFF. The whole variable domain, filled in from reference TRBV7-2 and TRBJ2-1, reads GAGVSQSPSNKVTEKGKDVELRCDPISGHTALYWYRQSLGQGLEFLIYFQGNSAPDKSGLPSDRFSAERTGGSVSTLTIQRTQQEDSAVYLCASSFKLAGGGNEQFFGPGTRLTVL.

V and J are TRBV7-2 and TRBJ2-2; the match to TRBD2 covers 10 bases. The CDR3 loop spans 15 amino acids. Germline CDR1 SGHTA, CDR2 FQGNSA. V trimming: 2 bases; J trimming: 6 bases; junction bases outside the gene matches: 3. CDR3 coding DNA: TGTGCCAGCAGCTTATCTAGCGGGAGCGCCGGGGAGCTGTTTTTT. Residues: CASSLSSGSAGELFF.